This T cell receptor (beta chain) was sequenced for a study of beta chain features in type 1 diabetes. The sequenced template was cDNA made from the entire isolated RNA. Some clones are missing from TCRdb's copy, which holds only in-frame ones; the method was immunoSEQ multiplex PCR. The sample contains more than 30,000 clones, approximately 60% of which appear only once. The V gene lost 0 bases and the J gene lost 4 bases, with 10 bases spanning the gap. Germline CDR1 reads SGHNT; CDR2 reads YYREEE (reference sequence). This CDR3 spans 14 amino acids. Study-wide points: An over-representation of cells with high TCR expression could result from cDNA sequencing. Naive, central memory and Treg TCRB repertoires appeared more alike in patients than in healthy donors.

Note on this clone: What it recognizes is unknown.

CD45RO/CCR7/CD25/CD127/CD95/CD27 staining was used to isolate CD4+ naive, central memory, regulatory and stem cell-like memory cells by sorting. The chain recombines TRBV5-4 with TRBJ2-5; D perhaps matches TRBD1 (6 bases). The receptor comes from a woman in her twenties or thirties in good health. The material sequenced was Tregs from blood. CDR3 sequence (DNA): TGTGCCAGCAGCTTGGATCAGGGGCGAGAGACCCAGTACTTC. This gives the protein CASSLDQGRETQYF.